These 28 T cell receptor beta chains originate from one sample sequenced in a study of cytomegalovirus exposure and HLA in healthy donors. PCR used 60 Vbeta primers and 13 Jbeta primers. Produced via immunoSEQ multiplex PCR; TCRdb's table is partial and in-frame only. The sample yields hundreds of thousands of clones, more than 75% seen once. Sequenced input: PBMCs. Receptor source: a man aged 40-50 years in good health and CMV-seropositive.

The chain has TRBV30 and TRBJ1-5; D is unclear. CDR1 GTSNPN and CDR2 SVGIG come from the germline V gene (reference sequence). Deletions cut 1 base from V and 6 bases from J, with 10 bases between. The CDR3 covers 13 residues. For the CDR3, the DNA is TGTGCCTGGAGTGACGGAGGATTTCAGCCCCAGCATTTT. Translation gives CAWSDGGFQPQHF. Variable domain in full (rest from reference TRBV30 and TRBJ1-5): SQTIHQWPATLVQPVGSPLSLECTVEGTSNPNLYWYRQAAGRGLQLLFYSVGIGQISSEVPQNLSASRPQDRQFILSSKKLLLSDSGFYLCAWSDGGFQPQHFGDGTRLSIL.

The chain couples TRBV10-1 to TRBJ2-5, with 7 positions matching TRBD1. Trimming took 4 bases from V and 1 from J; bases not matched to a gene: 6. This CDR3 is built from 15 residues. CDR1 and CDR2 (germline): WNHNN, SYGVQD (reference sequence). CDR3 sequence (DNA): TGCGCCAGCAGTGGGTGGTCAGGGGGCCAAGAGACCCAGTACTTC. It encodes CASSGWSGGQETQYF.

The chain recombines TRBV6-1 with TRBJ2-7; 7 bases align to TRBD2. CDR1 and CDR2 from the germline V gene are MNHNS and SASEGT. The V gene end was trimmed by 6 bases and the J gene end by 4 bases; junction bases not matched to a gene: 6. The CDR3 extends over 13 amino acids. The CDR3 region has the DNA TGTGCCAGCAGGGCGGGCGGGAGTTACGAGCAGTACGTC. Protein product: CASRAGGSYEQYV.

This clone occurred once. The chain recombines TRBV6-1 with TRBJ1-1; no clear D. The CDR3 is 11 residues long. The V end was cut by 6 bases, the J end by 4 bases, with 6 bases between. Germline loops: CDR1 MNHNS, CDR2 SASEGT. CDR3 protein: CASREGTEAFF. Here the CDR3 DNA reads TGTGCCAGCAGAGAGGGCACTGAAGCTTTCTTT.

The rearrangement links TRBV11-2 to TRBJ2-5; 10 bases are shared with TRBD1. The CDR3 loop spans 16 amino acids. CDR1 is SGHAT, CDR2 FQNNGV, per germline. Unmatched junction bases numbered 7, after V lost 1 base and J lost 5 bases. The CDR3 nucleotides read TGTGCCAGCAGCTTAGGACAGGGGGCAGGTTGGGAGACCCAGTACTTC. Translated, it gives CASSLGQGAGWETQYF.

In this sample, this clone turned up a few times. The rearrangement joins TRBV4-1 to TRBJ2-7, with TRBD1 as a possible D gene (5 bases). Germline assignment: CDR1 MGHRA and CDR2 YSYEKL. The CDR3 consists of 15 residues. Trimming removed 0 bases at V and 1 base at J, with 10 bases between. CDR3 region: CASSQDSDNSYEQYV. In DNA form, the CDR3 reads TGCGCCAGCAGCCAAGATTCGGACAATTCCTACGAGCAGTACGTC.

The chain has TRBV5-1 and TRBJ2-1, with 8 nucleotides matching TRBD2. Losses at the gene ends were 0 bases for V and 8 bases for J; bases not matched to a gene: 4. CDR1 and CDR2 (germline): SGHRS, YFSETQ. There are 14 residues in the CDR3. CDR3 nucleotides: TGCGCCAGCAGCTTGGTGCCGGGAGGGCATGAGCAGTTCTTC. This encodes CASSLVPGGHEQFF. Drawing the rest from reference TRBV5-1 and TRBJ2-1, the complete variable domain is KAGVTQTPRYLIKTRGQQVTLSCSPISGHRSVSWYQQTPGQGLQFLFEYFSETQRNKGNFPGRFSGRQFSNSRSEMNVSTLELGDSALYLCASSLVPGGHEQFFGPGTRLTVL.

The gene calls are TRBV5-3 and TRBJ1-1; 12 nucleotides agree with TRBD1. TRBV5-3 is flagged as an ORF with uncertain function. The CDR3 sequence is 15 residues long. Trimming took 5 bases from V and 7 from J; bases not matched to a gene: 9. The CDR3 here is CARRLGGTGGDEAFF. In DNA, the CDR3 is TGTGCCAGAAGGCTGGGAGGGACAGGGGGCGATGAAGCTTTCTTT.

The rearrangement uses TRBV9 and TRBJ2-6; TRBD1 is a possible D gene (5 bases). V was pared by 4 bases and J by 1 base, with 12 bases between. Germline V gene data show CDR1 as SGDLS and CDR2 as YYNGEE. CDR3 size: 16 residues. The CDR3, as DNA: TGTGCCAGCAGCCCCAGGACATCTTCTGGGGCCAACGTCCTGACTTTC. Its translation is CASSPRTSSGANVLTF. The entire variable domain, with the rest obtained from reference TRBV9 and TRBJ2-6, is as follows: DSGVTQTPKHLITATGQRVTLRCSPRSGDLSVYWYQQSLDQGLQFLIQYYNGEERAKGNILERFSAQQFPDLHSELNLSSLELGDSALYFCASSPRTSSGANVLTFGAGSRLTVL.

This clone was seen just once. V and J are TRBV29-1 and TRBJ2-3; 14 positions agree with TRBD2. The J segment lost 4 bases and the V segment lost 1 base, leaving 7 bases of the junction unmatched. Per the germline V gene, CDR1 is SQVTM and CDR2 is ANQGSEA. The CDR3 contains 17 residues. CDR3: CSVEGGLAGARADTQYF. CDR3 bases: TGCAGCGTTGAAGGGGGACTAGCGGGAGCTCGGGCAGATACGCAGTATTTT.

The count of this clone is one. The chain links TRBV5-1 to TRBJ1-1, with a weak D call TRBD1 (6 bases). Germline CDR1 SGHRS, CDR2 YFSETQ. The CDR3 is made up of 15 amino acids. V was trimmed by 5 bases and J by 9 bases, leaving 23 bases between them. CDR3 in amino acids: CASSSLQGSTGKAFF. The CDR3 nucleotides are TGCGCCAGCAGTTCTCTACAGGGCTCCACCGGGAAAGCTTTCTTT.

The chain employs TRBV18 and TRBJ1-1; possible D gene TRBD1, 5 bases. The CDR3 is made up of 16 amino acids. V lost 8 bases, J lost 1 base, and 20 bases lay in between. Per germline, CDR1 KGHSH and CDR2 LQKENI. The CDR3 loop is CASRDPGGVKNTEAFF. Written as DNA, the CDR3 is TGTGCCAGCAGGGACCCTGGGGGGGTGAAGAACACTGAAGCTTTCTTT.

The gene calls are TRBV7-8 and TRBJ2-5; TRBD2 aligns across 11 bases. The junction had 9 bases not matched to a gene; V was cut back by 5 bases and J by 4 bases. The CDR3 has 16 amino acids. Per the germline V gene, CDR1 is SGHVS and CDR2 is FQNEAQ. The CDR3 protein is CASSPGLAGGGETQYF. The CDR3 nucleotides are TGTGCCAGCAGCCCAGGGCTAGCGGGAGGCGGAGAGACCCAGTACTTC.

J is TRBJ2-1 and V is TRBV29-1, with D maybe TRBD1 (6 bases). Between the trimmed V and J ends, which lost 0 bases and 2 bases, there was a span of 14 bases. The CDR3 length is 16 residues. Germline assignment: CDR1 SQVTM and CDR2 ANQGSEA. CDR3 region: CSVEDPQGGPYNEQFF. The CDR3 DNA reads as TGCAGCGTTGAAGACCCACAGGGTGGGCCCTACAATGAGCAGTTCTTC.

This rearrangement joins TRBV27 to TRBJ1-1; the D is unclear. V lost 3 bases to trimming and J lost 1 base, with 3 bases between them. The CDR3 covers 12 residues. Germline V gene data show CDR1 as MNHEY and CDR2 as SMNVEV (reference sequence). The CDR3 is CASSFGNTEAFF. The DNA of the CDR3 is TGTGCCAGCAGTTTCGGGAACACTGAAGCTTTCTTT.

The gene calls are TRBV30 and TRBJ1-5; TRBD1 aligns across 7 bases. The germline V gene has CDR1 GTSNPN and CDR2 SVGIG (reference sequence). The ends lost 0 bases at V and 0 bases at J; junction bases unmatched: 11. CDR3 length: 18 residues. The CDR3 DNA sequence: TGTGCCTGGAGTGTACCGAGGGGGCGGACGTATAGCAATCAGCCCCAGCATTTT. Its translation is CAWSVPRGRTYSNQPQHF.

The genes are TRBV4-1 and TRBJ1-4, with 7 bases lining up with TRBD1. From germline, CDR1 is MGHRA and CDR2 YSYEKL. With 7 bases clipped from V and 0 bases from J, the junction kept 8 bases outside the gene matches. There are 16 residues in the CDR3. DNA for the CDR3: TGCGCCAGCACCCGACAGGGAGGAGCAACTAATGAAAAACTGTTTTTT. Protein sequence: CASTRQGGATNEKLFF.

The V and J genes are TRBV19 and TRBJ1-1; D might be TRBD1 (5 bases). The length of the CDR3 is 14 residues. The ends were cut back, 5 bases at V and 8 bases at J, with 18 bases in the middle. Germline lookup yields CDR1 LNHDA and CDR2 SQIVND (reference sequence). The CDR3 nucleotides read TGTGCCAGTAGTCTCCGAGGACATCTGGCCGAAGCTTTCTTT. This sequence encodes CASSLRGHLAEAFF.

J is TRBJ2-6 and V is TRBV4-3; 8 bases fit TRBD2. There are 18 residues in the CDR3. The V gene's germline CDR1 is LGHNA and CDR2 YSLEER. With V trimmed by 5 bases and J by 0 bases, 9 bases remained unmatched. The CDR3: CASSSADSGISGANVLTF. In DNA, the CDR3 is TGCGCCAGCAGCTCCGCCGATAGCGGGATCTCTGGGGCCAACGTCCTGACTTTC.

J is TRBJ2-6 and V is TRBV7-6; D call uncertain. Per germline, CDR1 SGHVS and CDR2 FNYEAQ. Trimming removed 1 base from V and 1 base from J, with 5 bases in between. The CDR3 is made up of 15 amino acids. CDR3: CASSLERSGANVLTF. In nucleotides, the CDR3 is TGTGCCAGCAGCTTAGAGAGGTCTGGGGCCAACGTCCTGACTTTC.

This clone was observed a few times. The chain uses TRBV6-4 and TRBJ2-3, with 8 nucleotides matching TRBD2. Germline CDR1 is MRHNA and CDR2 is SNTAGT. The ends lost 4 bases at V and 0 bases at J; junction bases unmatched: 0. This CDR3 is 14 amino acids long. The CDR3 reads CASSASGSTDTQYF. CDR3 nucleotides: TGTGCCAGCAGTGCTAGCGGGAGCACAGATACGCAGTATTTT.

CDR3: CAWSVKTGRGEQYV. DNA of the CDR3: TGTGCCTGGAGTGTAAAGACAGGGCGCGGCGAGCAGTACGTC. The V gene is TRBV30, the J gene TRBJ2-7; 7 bases align to TRBD1. The length of the CDR3 is 14 residues. CDR1 GTSNPN and CDR2 SVGIG come from the germline V gene (reference sequence). J gave up 6 bases and V 0 bases, and 8 bases lay outside the gene matches.

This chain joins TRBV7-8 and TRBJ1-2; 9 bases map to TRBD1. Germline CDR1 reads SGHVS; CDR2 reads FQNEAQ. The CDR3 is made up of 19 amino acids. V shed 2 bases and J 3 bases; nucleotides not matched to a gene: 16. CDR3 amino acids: CASSLRALRDRDKDYGYTF. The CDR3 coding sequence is TGTGCCAGCAGCTTAAGGGCCCTCCGGGACAGGGATAAAGACTATGGCTACACCTTC. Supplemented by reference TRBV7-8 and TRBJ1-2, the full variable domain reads GAGVSQSPRYKVAKRGQDVALRCDPISGHVSLFWYQQALGQGPEFLTYFQNEAQLDKSGLPSDRFFAERPEGSVSTLKIQRTQQEDSAVYLCASSLRALRDRDKDYGYTFGSGTRLTVV.

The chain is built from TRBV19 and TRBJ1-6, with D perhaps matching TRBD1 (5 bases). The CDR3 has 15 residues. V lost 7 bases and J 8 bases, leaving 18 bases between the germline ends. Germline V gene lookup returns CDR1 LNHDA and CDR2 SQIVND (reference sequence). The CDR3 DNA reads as TGTGCCAGTACCCTTACCGATCGGGGGGATTCACCCCTCCACTTT. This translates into CASTLTDRGDSPLHF.

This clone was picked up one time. This CDR3 is CASSWGDGDEQFF. CDR3 bases: TGCGCCAGCAGCTGGGGGGATGGAGATGAGCAGTTCTTC. This chain uses TRBV5-1 with TRBJ2-1; tentative D call: TRBD2 (6 bases). Trimming took off 3 bases at V and 8 bases at J, with 12 bases between the two ends. The CDR3 sequence is 13 residues long. Germline V CDR1 and CDR2: SGHRS, YFSETQ.

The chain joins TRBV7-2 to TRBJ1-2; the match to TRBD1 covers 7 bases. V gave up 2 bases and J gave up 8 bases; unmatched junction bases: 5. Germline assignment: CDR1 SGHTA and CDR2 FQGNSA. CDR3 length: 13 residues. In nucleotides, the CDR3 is TGTGCCAGCAGCTTACAGACAGGGTCCGGCTACACCTTC. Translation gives CASSLQTGSGYTF.

CDR3 nucleotide sequence: TGTGCCAGCAGCCCAATACTAGCGGAGTACAACAATGAGCAGTTCTTC. Its protein is CASSPILAEYNNEQFF. The chain couples TRBV27 to TRBJ2-1; 8 nucleotides match TRBD2. Trimming took 6 bases from V and 5 from J; bases not matched to a gene: 12. This CDR3 is built from 16 residues. Germline CDR1 MNHEY, CDR2 SMNVEV (reference sequence).

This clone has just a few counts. The DNA for the CDR3 is TGTGCCAGCAGTGGAGGTAACTCTGGAAACACCATATATTTT. Translation: CASSGGNSGNTIYF. The chain has TRBV6-1 and TRBJ1-3; D remains unclear. The CDR3 has 14 amino acids. CDR1 is MNHNS and CDR2 is SASEGT in the germline V gene. Trimming stripped 4 bases from V and 0 bases from J, with 7 bases between.